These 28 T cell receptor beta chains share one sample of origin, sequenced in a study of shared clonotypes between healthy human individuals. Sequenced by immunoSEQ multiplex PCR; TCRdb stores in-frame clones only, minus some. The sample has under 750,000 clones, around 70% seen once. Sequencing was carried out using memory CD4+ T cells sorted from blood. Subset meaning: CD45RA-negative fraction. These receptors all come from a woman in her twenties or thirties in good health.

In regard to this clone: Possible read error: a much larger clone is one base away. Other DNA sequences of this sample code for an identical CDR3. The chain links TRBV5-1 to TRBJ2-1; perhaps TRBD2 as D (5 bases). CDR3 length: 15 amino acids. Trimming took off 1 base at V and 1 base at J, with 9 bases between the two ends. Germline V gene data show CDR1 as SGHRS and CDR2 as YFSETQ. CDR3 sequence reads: CASSLSSGSYNEQFF. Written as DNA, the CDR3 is TGCGCCAGCAGCTTGTCAAGCGGATCCTACAATGAGCAGTTCTTC.

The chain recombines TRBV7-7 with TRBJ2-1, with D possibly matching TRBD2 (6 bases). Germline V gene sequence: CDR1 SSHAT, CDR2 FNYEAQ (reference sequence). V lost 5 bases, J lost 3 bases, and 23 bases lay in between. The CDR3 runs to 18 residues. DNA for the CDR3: TGTGCCAGCAGCCCATACAACCCAGGGAGGATGGACTACAATGAGCAGTTCTTC. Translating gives CASSPYNPGRMDYNEQFF.

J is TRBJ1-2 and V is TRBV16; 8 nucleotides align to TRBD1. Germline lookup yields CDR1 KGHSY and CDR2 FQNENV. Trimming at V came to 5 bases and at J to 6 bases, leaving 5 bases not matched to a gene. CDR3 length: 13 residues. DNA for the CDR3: TGTGCCAGCAGCGCGGACAGGGTACATGGCTACACCTTC. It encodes CASSADRVHGYTF.

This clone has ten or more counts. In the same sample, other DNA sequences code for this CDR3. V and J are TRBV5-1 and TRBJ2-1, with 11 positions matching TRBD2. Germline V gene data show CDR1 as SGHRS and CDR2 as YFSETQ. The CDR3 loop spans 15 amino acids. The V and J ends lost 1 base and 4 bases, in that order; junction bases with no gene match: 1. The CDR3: CASSLTSGSYNEQFF. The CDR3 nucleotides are TGCGCCAGCAGCTTGACTAGCGGGAGTTACAATGAGCAGTTCTTC.

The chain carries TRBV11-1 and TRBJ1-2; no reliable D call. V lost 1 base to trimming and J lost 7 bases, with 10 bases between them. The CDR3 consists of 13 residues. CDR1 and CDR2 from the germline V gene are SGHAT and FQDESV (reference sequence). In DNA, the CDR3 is TGTGCCAGCAGCTTAGAAAGGTCGACTGGCTACACCTTC. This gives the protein CASSLERSTGYTF.

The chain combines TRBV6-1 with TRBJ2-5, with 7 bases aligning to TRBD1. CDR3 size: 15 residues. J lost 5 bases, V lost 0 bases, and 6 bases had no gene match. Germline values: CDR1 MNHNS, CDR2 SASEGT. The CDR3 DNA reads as TGTGCCAGCAGTGAAGCAGGGGGCAGGTTTGAGACCCAGTACTTC. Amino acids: CASSEAGGRFETQYF.

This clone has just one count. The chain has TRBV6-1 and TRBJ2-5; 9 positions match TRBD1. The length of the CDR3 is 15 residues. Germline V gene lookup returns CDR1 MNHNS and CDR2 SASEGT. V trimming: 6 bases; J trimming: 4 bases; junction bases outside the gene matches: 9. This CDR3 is CASSRPGQGGETQYF. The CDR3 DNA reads TGTGCCAGCAGCAGGCCGGGACAGGGAGGAGAGACCCAGTACTTC.

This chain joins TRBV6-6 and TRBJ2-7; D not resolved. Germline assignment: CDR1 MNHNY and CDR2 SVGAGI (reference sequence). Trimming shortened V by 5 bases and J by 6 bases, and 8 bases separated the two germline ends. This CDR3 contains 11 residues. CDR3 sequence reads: CASSTTGEQYF. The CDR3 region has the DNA TGTGCCAGCAGTACGACGGGCGAGCAGTACTTC.

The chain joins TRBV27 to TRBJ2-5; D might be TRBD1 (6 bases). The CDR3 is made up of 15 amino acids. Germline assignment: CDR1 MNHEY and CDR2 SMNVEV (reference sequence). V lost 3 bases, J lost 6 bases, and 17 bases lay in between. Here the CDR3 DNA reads TGTGCCAGCAGTTTTATGGGGGCGAGACGTAAGACCCAGTACTTC. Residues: CASSFMGARRKTQYF.

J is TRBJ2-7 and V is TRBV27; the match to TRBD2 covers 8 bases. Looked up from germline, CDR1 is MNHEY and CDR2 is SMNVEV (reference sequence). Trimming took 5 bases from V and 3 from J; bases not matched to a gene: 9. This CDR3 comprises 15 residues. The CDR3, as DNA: TGTGCCAGCAGTCCAACTATAGCGGGACGCTACGAGCAGTACTTC. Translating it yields CASSPTIAGRYEQYF.

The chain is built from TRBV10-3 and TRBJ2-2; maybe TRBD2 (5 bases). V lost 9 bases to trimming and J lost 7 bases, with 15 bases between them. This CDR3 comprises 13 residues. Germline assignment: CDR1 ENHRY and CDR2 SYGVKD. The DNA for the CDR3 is TGTGCCATGAGGGCTGGAGGACGCGGGGAGCTGTTTTTT. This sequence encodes CAMRAGGRGELFF.

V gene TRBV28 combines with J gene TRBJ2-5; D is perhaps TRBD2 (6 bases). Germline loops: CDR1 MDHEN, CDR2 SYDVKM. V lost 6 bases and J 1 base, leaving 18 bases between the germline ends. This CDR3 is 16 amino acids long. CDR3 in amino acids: CASSPRDWGSQETQYF. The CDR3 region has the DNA TGTGCCAGCAGCCCCCGGGACTGGGGTTCCCAAGAGACCCAGTACTTC. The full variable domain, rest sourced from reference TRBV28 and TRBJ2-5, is DVKVTQSSRYLVKRTGEKVFLECVQDMDHENMFWYRQDPGLGLRLIYFSYDVKMKEKGDIPEGYSVSREKKERFSLILESASTNQTSMYLCASSPRDWGSQETQYFGPGTRLLVL.

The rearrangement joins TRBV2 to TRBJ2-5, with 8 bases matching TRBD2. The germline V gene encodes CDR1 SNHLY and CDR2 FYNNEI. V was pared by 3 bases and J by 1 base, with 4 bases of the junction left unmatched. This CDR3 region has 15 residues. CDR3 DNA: TGTGCCAGCAGTGAGAATAGCGGGACCCAAGAGACCCAGTACTTC. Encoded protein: CASSENSGTQETQYF.

CDR3 protein: CASSIKETQYF. CDR3 coding DNA: TGTGCCAGCAGTATCAAGGAGACCCAGTACTTC. This rearrangement joins TRBV5-4 to TRBJ2-5; D not resolved. The CDR3 sequence is 11 residues long. Trimming left V 5 bases short and J 5 bases short, with 7 bases between. The germline CDR1 and CDR2 sequences are SGHNT and YYREEE (reference sequence). The full variable domain, its missing parts supplied by reference TRBV5-4 and TRBJ2-5, is ETGVTQSPTHLIKTRGQQVTLRCSSQSGHNTVSWYQQALGQGPQFIFQYYREEENGRGNFPPRFSGLQFPNYSSELNVNALELDDSALYLCASSIKETQYFGPGTRLLVL.

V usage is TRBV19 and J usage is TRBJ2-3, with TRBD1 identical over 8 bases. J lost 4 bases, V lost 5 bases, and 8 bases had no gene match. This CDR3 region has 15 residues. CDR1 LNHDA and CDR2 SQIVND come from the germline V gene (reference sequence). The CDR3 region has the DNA TGTGCCAGTAGTCTCCGGACAGGGAGCCCAGATACGCAGTATTTT. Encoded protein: CASSLRTGSPDTQYF.

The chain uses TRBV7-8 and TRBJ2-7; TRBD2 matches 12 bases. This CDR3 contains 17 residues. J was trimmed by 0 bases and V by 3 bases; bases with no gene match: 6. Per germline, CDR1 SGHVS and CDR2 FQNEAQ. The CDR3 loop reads CASSFGLTSGSSYEQYF. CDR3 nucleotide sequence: TGTGCCAGCAGCTTCGGGCTGACTAGCGGGAGCTCCTACGAGCAGTACTTC. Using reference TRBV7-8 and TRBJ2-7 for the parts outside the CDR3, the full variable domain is GAGVSQSPRYKVAKRGQDVALRCDPISGHVSLFWYQQALGQGPEFLTYFQNEAQLDKSGLPSDRFFAERPEGSVSTLKIQRTQQEDSAVYLCASSFGLTSGSSYEQYFGPGTRLTVT.

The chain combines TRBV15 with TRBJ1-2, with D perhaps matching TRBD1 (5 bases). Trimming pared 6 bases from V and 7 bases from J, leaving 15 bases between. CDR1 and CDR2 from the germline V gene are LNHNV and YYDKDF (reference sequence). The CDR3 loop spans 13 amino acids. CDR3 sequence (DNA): TGTGCCACCAGGTACGGGGGTTCATCTGGCTACACCTTC. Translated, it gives CATRYGGSSGYTF.

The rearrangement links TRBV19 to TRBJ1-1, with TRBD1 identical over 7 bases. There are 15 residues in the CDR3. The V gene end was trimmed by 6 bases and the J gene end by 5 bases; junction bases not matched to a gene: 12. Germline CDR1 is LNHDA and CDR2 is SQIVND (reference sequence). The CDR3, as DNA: TGTGCCAGTAGACCACGAAGGACAGGAGATACTGAAGCTTTCTTT. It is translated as CASRPRRTGDTEAFF. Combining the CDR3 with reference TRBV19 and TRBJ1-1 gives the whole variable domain DGGITQSPKYLFRKEGQNVTLSCEQNLNHDAMYWYRQDPGQGLRLIYYSQIVNDFQKGDIAEGYSVSREKKESFPLTVTSAQKNPTAFYLCASRPRRTGDTEAFFGQGTRLTVV.

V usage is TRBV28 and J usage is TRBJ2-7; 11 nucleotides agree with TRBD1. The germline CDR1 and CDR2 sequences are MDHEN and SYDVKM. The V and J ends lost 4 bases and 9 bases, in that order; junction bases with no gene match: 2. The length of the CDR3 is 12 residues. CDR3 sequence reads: CASSSGTGGQYF. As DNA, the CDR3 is TGTGCCAGCAGTTCCGGGACAGGGGGGCAGTACTTC.

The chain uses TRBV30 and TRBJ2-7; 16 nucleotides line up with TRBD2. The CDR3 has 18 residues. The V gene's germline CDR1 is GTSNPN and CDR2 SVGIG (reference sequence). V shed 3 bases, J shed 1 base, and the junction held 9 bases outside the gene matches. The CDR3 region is CAWRTGLAGGPRSYEQYF. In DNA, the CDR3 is TGTGCCTGGAGGACGGGACTAGCGGGAGGGCCTAGGTCCTACGAGCAGTACTTC.

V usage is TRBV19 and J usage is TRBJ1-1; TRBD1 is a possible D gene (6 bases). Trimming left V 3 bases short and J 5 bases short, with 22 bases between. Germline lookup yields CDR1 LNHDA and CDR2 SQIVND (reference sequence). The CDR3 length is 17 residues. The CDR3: CASSILPGASSRTEAFF. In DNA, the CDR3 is TGTGCCAGTAGTATCTTGCCAGGGGCGAGTTCGAGAACTGAAGCTTTCTTT.

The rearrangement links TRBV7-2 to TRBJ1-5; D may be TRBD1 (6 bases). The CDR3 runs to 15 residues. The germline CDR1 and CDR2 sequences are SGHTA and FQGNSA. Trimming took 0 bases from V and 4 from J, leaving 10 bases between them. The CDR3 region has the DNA TGTGCCAGCAGCTTAGCAGGGGGTAGGAATCAGCCCCAGCATTTT. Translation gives CASSLAGGRNQPQHF.

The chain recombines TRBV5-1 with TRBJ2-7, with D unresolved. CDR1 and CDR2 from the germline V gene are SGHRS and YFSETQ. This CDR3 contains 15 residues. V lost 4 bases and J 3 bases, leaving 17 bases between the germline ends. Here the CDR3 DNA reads TGCGCCAGCAGCCAGATAGAAAGGCAACTCTACGAGCAGTACTTC. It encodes CASSQIERQLYEQYF.

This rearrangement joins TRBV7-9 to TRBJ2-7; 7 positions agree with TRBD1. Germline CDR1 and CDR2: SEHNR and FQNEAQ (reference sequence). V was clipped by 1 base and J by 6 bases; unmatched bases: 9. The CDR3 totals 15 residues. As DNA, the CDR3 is TGTGCCAGCAGCTTAGAAGGGGGCAATCCCCGCGAGCAGTACTTC. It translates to CASSLEGGNPREQYF.

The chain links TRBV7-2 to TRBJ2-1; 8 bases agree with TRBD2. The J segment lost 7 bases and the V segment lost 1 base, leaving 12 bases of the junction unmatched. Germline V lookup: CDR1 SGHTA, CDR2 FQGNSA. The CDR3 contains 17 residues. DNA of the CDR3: TGTGCCAGCAGCTTAGATTCGAGACTAGCGCTTTCGAATGAGCAGTTCTTC. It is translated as CASSLDSRLALSNEQFF.

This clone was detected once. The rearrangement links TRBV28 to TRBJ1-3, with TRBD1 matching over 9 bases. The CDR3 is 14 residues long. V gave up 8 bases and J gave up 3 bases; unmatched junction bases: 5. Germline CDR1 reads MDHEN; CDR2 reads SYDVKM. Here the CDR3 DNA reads TGTGCCAGCCAAGGACAGGGGCGTGGAAACACCATATATTTT. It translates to CASQGQGRGNTIYF.

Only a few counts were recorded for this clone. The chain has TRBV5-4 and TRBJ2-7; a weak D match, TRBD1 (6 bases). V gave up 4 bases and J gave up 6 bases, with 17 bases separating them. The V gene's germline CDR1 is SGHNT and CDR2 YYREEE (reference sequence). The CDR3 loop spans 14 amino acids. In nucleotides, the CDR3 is TGTGCCAGCAGCAAAAATACAGGGTACGGCGAGCAGTACTTC. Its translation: CASSKNTGYGEQYF.

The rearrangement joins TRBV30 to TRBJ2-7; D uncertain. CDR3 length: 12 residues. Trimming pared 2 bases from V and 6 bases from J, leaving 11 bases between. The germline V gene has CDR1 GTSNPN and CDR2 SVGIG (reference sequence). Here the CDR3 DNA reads TGTGCCTGGAGTTTAGGTTGGGGCGAGCAGTACTTC. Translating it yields CAWSLGWGEQYF.